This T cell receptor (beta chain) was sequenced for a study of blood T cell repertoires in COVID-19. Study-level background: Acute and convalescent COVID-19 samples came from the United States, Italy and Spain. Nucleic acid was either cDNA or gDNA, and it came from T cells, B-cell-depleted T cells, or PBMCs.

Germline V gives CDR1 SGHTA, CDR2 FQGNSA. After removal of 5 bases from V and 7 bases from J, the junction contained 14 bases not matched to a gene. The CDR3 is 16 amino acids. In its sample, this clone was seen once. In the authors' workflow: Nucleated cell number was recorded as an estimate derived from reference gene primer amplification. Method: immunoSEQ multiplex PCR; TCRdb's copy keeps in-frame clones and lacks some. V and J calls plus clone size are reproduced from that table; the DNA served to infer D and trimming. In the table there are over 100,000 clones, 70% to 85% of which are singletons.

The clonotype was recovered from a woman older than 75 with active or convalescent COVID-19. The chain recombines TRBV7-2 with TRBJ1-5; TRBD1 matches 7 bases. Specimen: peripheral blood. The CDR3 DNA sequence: TGTGCCAGCAGCATATCGGGACAGTTCAGGGTGCAGCCCCAGCATTTT. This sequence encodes CASSISGQFRVQPQHF.